This T cell receptor beta chain was documented in a study of T cells after posttransplantation cyclophosphamide. This related bone marrow graft donor gave peripheral blood on the day of marrow donation. Overall study findings and caveats: Skin or GI-infiltrating T cells shared few TRB sequences with blood. Donor CD8+ memory clones often dominated recipient blood repertoires at later times.

Libraries were prepared by immunoSEQ multiplex PCR; TCRdb keeps only in-frame clonotypes and omits some of them. The sample lists 7,800 or so clones, approximately 91% occurring once. With regard to this clone: Its target is not known.

Germline V lookup: CDR1 WNHNN, CDR2 SYGVQD (reference sequence). V lost 3 bases to trimming and J lost 3 bases; unmatched junction nucleotides: 17. The CDR3 has 19 amino acids. This chain connects TRBV10-1 to TRBJ1-1; 9 nucleotides agree with TRBD1. Input material: CD4+ T cells sorted from blood. The sequence came from a woman aged 45-65 years in good health and a related stem cell transplant donor. CDR3 loop: CASSDTPGTGFDPHTEAFF. The CDR3 nucleotides read TGCGCCAGCAGTGACACCCCCGGGACAGGGTTTGATCCCCACACTGAAGCTTTCTTT.